A selection of T cell receptor beta chains follows, all from one sample in a study of shared clonotypes between healthy human individuals. TCRdb keeps only in-frame clones here, not all; method: immunoSEQ multiplex PCR. The sample has roughly 300,000 clones, roughly 80% seen once. Sequencing was carried out using memory CD4+ T cells sorted from blood. Receptors originate from a man aged 25-45 years in good health. The CDR3 runs from the conserved cysteine through the conserved F or W. Fields, in order: D gene, clone size, J gene, V gene, CDR3 DNA, CDR3 protein. The D gene is left open where the match is weak. Rows give clone size only sometimes, using once, few, many, or a class for an expanded clone.

.	few	TRBJ2-7	TRBV7-9	TGTGCCAGCAGCTTAGATCAGGGTCAATACGAGCAGTACTTC	CASSLDQGQYEQYF
.	.	TRBJ1-5	TRBV10-3	TGTGCCATCAGTGAGACACAGGGTTCGGGGCAGCCCCAGCATTTT	CAISETQGSGQPQHF
.	few	TRBJ1-1	TRBV5-5	TGTGCCAGCAGCTTTTGGGACGGAGGCGAAGCTTTCTTT	CASSFWDGGEAFF
.	.	TRBJ2-3	TRBV9	TGTGCCAGCAGCGTAGTTCCTAGTTCAGATACGCAGTATTTT	CASSVVPSSDTQYF
TRBD1	.	TRBJ1-5	TRBV19	TGTGCCAGTAGTACAGGGGGCGTGGGTCAGCCCCAGCATTTT	CASSTGGVGQPQHF
TRBD2	.	TRBJ2-5	TRBV5-1	TGCGCCAGCAGCTCTAGCGGGAGTGGAGAGACCCAGTACTTC	CASSSSGSGETQYF
TRBD2	.	TRBJ2-1	TRBV10-2	TGCGCCAGCAGTGAGAGGGTCCGGGGGACTAGCGGGACGCACTACAATGAGCAGTTCTTC	CASSERVRGTSGTHYNEQFF
.	few	TRBJ2-7	TRBV4-3	TGCGCCAGCAGCAGGGAGGAGGGGTTCGAGCAGTACTTC	CASSREEGFEQYF
.	few	TRBJ1-3	TRBV6-1	TGTGCCAGCAGTGATGGACTTAGAAACACCATATATTTT	CASSDGLRNTIYF
.	.	TRBJ1-5	TRBV6-1	TGTGCCAGCACCCCAGGACAGAACAATCAGCCCCAGCATTTT	CASTPGQNNQPQHF
TRBD2	.	TRBJ2-3	TRBV5-5	TGTGCCAGCAGCTCAGGACTAGCGGGAGAGGGGGATACGCAGTATTTT	CASSSGLAGEGDTQYF
TRBD1	.	TRBJ1-1	TRBV29-1	TGCAGCGTGGGACAGGGGGCTGACACTGAAGCTTTCTTT	CSVGQGADTEAFF
.	.	TRBJ1-2	TRBV15	TGTGCCACCAGCAGAGGGGACGGTCGTTATGGCTACACCTTC	CATSRGDGRYGYTF
TRBD2	.	TRBJ2-1	TRBV5-1	TGCGCCAGCACCCCAGCGGGAGTTGGGGAGCAGTTCTTC	CASTPAGVGEQFF
TRBD1	.	TRBJ1-5	TRBV5-1	TGCGCCAGCAGCAATACAGGGGGCGACCAGCCCCAGCATTTT	CASSNTGGDQPQHF
.	.	TRBJ2-5	TRBV7-9	TGTGCCAGCAGCTTAGCACGGGACAACGAAGGGACCCAGTACTTC	CASSLARDNEGTQYF
.	.	TRBJ2-3	TRBV18	TGTGCCAGCTCATCATACACAGATACGCAGTATTTT	CASSSYTDTQYF
.	few	TRBJ2-4	TRBV27	TGTGCCAGCGCCCGGGGAAATGCCAAAAACATTCAGTACTTC	CASARGNAKNIQYF
TRBD2	.	TRBJ2-3	TRBV27	TGTGCCAGCCGGAGACGGGTAGCGGGCATCTTCACAGATACGCAGTATTTT	CASRRRVAGIFTDTQYF
TRBD1	.	TRBJ1-2	TRBV6-5	TGTGCCAGCAGACGAGGGACAGGGCCTAACTATGGCTACACCTTC	CASRRGTGPNYGYTF
.	.	TRBJ1-1	TRBV29-1	TGCAGCGTTAGTCGGGGGCCAACTGAAGCTTTCTTT	CSVSRGPTEAFF
.	.	TRBJ2-5	TRBV7-2	TGTGCCAGCACCCCAGGGGTCGAGAAGACCCAGTACTTC	CASTPGVEKTQYF
TRBD2	.	TRBJ2-5	TRBV11-2	TGTGCCAGCAGCTTAGAGGCTAGCGGGAGGTTAGAGACCCAGTACTTC	CASSLEASGRLETQYF
.	.	TRBJ1-5	TRBV7-9	TGTGCCAGCAGCCATTCAGGGTTGCAGCCCCAGCATTTT	CASSHSGLQPQHF
TRBD1	few	TRBJ1-1	TRBV9	TGTGCCAGCAGCCAATTGAGACAGGGCGGGAACACTGAAGCTTTCTTT	CASSQLRQGGNTEAFF
.	few	TRBJ1-2	TRBV2	TGTGCCAGCAACGGTCTTGTCTATGGCTACACCTTC	CASNGLVYGYTF
.	.	TRBJ1-1	TRBV19	TGTGCCACAGGGACGTTGAGAACTGAAGCTTTCTTT	CATGTLRTEAFF
.	.	TRBJ1-1	TRBV18	TGTGCCAGTCAAGAGCAGAACACTGAAGCTTTCTTT	CASQEQNTEAFF
.	.	TRBJ2-7	TRBV28	TGTGCCAGCAGCGGCTTCTCCTACGAGCAGTACTTC	CASSGFSYEQYF
TRBD1	once	TRBJ2-1	TRBV10-3	TGTGCCATCAGGGATGACAGGGGGCCGAACAATGAGCAGTTCTTC	CAIRDDRGPNNEQFF
.	.	TRBJ1-1	TRBV30	TGTGCCTGGAGTCAGATGAACACTGAAGCTTTCTTT	CAWSQMNTEAFF
.	once	TRBJ2-2	TRBV6-1	TGTGCCACCACTAGCTTCACCGGGGAGCTGTTTTTT	CATTSFTGELFF
.	.	TRBJ2-2	TRBV28	TGTGCCAGCAGTTTCGTGGCTAGCAAGAACACCGGGGAGCTGTTTTTT	CASSFVASKNTGELFF
.	once	TRBJ2-3	TRBV5-5	TGTGCCAGCAGCTTGGCCAGGCAGGGGCTCACAGATACGCAGTATTTT	CASSLARQGLTDTQYF
TRBD2	.	TRBJ2-1	TRBV9	TGTGCCAGCAGCGGTACTAGCGGGAGATTTTTAAATGAGCAGTTCTTC	CASSGTSGRFLNEQFF
.	.	TRBJ1-3	TRBV5-6	TGTGCCAGCAGCGCAAACCCCTCTGGAAACACCATATATTTT	CASSANPSGNTIYF
TRBD1	.	TRBJ2-7	TRBV6-5	TGTGCCAGCAGAGCAGGGGGCCAACAGTACTTC	CASRAGGQQYF
TRBD1	.	TRBJ2-7	TRBV5-1	TGCGCCAGCAGCTCGGTGGGGCAGGGGGCCTACGAGCAGTACTTC	CASSSVGQGAYEQYF
.	.	TRBJ2-7	TRBV5-1	TGCGCCAGCAGCTTGGAAGGGGTTAACTACGAGCAGTACTTC	CASSLEGVNYEQYF
.	.	TRBJ1-1	TRBV5-1	TGCGCCAGCACACTTGGACAGAACACTGAAGCTTTCTTT	CASTLGQNTEAFF
.	.	TRBJ2-7	TRBV28	TGTGCCAGCAGTTTCCCGGCTGGAAAAAGGGAGCAGTACTTC	CASSFPAGKREQYF
TRBD1	.	TRBJ1-2	TRBV27	TGTGCCAGCGGTAGGACAGGAAACTATGGCTACACCTTC	CASGRTGNYGYTF
TRBD2	.	TRBJ2-1	TRBV5-4	TGTGCCAGCAGCCAGGGGACTAGCGGGAGGGGGAACAATGAGCAGTTCTTC	CASSQGTSGRGNNEQFF
.	.	TRBJ2-2	TRBV7-7	TGTGCCAGCAGCTTAGGAGGGGGGTTTAACACCGGGGAGCTGTTTTTT	CASSLGGGFNTGELFF
.	.	TRBJ2-1	TRBV19	TGTGCCAGTAGCCCCAGGAGCGGAATCTTTTCGAATGAGCAGTTCTTC	CASSPRSGIFSNEQFF